The next 17 T cell receptor beta chains were all read from a single sample in a study of shared clonotypes between healthy human individuals. Only in-frame clones appear in the TCRdb table, and some are missing; sequencing was by immunoSEQ multiplex PCR. The sample holds 2,500,000 or so clones, under 95% seen once. The sequencing input was naive CD4+ T cells from PBMCs. Subset specified: CD45RA+ positively selected. These TCRs come from a man between 18 and 35 years old in good health. Some clones in this sample may be carry-over from other donors' samples.

Written as DNA, the CDR3 is TGTGCCAGCAGCTTAGAACTCATTAGCTCCTACGAGCAGTACTTC. This codes for CASSLELISSYEQYF. The chain carries TRBV7-2 and TRBJ2-7, with D hard to call. The CDR3 has 15 amino acids. Germline V gene data show CDR1 as SGHTA and CDR2 as FQGNSA. Trimming removed 1 base at V and 0 bases at J, with 10 bases between.

The V call is TRBV2, the J call TRBJ1-5, with D hard to call. Germline loops: CDR1 SNHLY, CDR2 FYNNEI. V was pared by 1 base and J by 3 bases, with 7 bases between. The CDR3 totals 14 residues. The CDR3 loop is CASSEVVLNQPQHF. The DNA of the CDR3 is TGTGCCAGCAGTGAAGTAGTGCTCAATCAGCCCCAGCATTTT. Looking up the rest from reference TRBV2 and TRBJ1-5 gives the full variable domain: EPEVTQTPSHQVTQMGQEVILRCVPISNHLYFYWYRQILGQKVEFLVSFYNNEISEKSEIFDDQFSVERPDGSNFTLKIRSTKLEDSAMYFCASSEVVLNQPQHFGDGTRLSIL.

The chain is built from TRBV7-2 and TRBJ2-7; 9 nucleotides align to TRBD1. Germline CDR1 SGHTA, CDR2 FQGNSA. V shed 4 bases, J shed 3 bases, and the junction held 4 bases outside the gene matches. CDR3 length: 14 amino acids. Here the CDR3 reads CASSYGTGLYEQYF. CDR3 nucleotides: TGTGCCAGCAGCTATGGGACAGGGCTCTACGAGCAGTACTTC.

This sequence joins TRBV19 and TRBJ1-6; D unclear. The CDR3 totals 14 residues. Trimming left V 2 bases short and J 12 bases short, with 14 bases between. Germline CDR1 reads LNHDA; CDR2 reads SQIVND (reference sequence). CDR3 loop: CASSIKALRGPLHF. The CDR3 coding sequence is TGTGCCAGTAGTATAAAGGCCCTCCGAGGACCCCTCCACTTT.

The J gene is TRBJ1-1, the V gene TRBV28; D ambiguous. The length of the CDR3 is 13 residues. CDR1 is MDHEN, CDR2 SYDVKM, per germline. The V end lost 2 bases, the J end lost 4 bases, and 8 bases lay between the germline ends. CDR3 nucleotides: TGTGCCAGCAGTTTAGCCAGGTCCACTGAAGCTTTCTTT. This gives the protein CASSLARSTEAFF.

J is TRBJ1-6 and V is TRBV7-9; TRBD1 matches at 8 bases. This CDR3 is built from 16 residues. After removal of 0 bases from V and 13 bases from J, the junction contained 11 bases not matched to a gene. Germline CDR1 reads SEHNR; CDR2 reads FQNEAQ (reference sequence). The CDR3 loop reads CASSLAGQGNAAPLHF. In DNA, the CDR3 is TGTGCCAGCAGCTTAGCCGGACAGGGAAATGCCGCTCCCCTCCACTTT.

CDR3 in DNA: TGTGCCACCAGCAGAGATGGGGTTGAGCAGTACTTC. Amino acids: CATSRDGVEQYF. The chain is built from TRBV15 and TRBJ2-7, with no clear D. Germline values: CDR1 LNHNV, CDR2 YYDKDF (reference sequence). The V and J ends lost 0 bases and 7 bases respectively, with 7 bases between them. CDR3 length: 12 residues.

The gene calls are TRBV19 and TRBJ1-2, with D possibly being TRBD1 (5 bases). V dropped 9 bases and J dropped 4 bases, with 15 bases sitting between them. CDR1 is LNHDA and CDR2 is SQIVND in the germline V gene (reference sequence). The CDR3 covers 13 residues. The CDR3 loop reads CASGALGLYGYTF. CDR3 nucleotide sequence: TGTGCCAGCGGGGCCCTAGGGCTCTATGGCTACACCTTC.

V usage is TRBV7-2 and J usage is TRBJ2-3; D gene unclear. The V gene's germline CDR1 is SGHTA and CDR2 FQGNSA. The CDR3 sequence is 15 residues long. Trimming took 2 bases from V and 2 from J, leaving 11 bases between them. The CDR3 region is CASSLRSLLTDTQYF. The CDR3 DNA sequence: TGTGCCAGCAGCTTACGATCGCTCCTCACAGATACGCAGTATTTT. Full variable domain (missing parts from reference TRBV7-2 and TRBJ2-3): GAGVSQSPSNKVTEKGKDVELRCDPISGHTALYWYRQSLGQGLEFLIYFQGNSAPDKSGLPSDRFSAERTGGSVSTLTIQRTQQEDSAVYLCASSLRSLLTDTQYFGPGTRLTVL.

The chain couples TRBV18 to TRBJ1-2, with no clear D. The CDR3 covers 16 residues. Germline CDR1 and CDR2: KGHSH and LQKENI. Trimming pared 2 bases from V and 1 base from J, leaving 14 bases between. The CDR3 DNA reads TGTGCCAGCTCACCAGGTAGTTACGGCATTAACTATGGCTACACCTTC. This gives the protein CASSPGSYGINYGYTF.

The chain links TRBV7-2 to TRBJ2-3, with TRBD2 identical over 10 bases. V dropped 2 bases and J dropped 5; count of bases not matched to a gene: 4. There are 15 residues in the CDR3. CDR1 and CDR2 (germline): SGHTA, FQGNSA. Here the CDR3 DNA reads TGTGCCAGCAGCTTAAGAGCGGGAGGGATAGATACGCAGTATTTT. This sequence encodes CASSLRAGGIDTQYF. Variable domain in full (rest from reference TRBV7-2 and TRBJ2-3): GAGVSQSPSNKVTEKGKDVELRCDPISGHTALYWYRQSLGQGLEFLIYFQGNSAPDKSGLPSDRFSAERTGGSVSTLTIQRTQQEDSAVYLCASSLRAGGIDTQYFGPGTRLTVL.

This chain joins TRBV5-6 and TRBJ1-2; possible D gene TRBD1, 5 bases. The CDR3 is 15 amino acids. V lost 4 bases to trimming and J lost 0 bases, with 13 bases between them. The germline gives CDR1 SGHDT, CDR2 YYEEEE. CDR3 nucleotides: TGTGCCAGCAGCAACATGGGGGAAGCTAACTATGGCTACACCTTC. It specifies CASSNMGEANYGYTF.

J is TRBJ2-1 and V is TRBV4-1; TRBD1 matches at 10 bases. The V and J ends lost 1 base and 14 bases, in that order; junction bases with no gene match: 5. The CDR3 extends over 13 amino acids. The germline V gene encodes CDR1 MGHRA and CDR2 YSYEKL. The CDR3 nucleotides read TGCGCCAGCAGCCAAGGGACAGGGGGTTCCAAGTTCTTC. Encoded protein: CASSQGTGGSKFF.

The genes are TRBV5-1 and TRBJ2-7; TRBD1 agrees at 9 bases. The germline gives CDR1 SGHRS, CDR2 YFSETQ. The V segment lost 4 bases and the J segment 6 bases; nucleotides outside the gene matches: 11. This CDR3 spans 15 amino acids. CDR3 in amino acids: CASSREGQGSTEQYF. The CDR3 nucleotides read TGCGCCAGCAGCAGAGAGGGACAGGGTTCTACCGAGCAGTACTTC.

This chain uses TRBV6-1 with TRBJ1-5; D uncertain. V dropped 8 bases and J dropped 0 bases, with 5 bases sitting between them. The germline V gene has CDR1 MNHNS and CDR2 SASEGT. This CDR3 is 12 amino acids long. The CDR3 is CASSTSNQPQHF. Written as DNA, the CDR3 is TGTGCCAGCTCGACTAGCAATCAGCCCCAGCATTTT.

V gene TRBV15 combines with J gene TRBJ1-1, with D possibly being TRBD1 (5 bases). The length of the CDR3 is 18 residues. From germline, CDR1 is LNHNV and CDR2 YYDKDF (reference sequence). The V end was cut by 5 bases, the J end by 5 bases, with 27 bases between. CDR3 in DNA: TGTGCCACCAGCCCCCCTAGACAGTACAAATCCCCGTGGACTGAAGCTTTCTTT. Its translation is CATSPPRQYKSPWTEAFF.

The J gene is TRBJ2-6, the V gene TRBV19; no clear D. The V and J ends lost 4 bases and 0 bases respectively, with 16 bases between them. Germline CDR1 reads LNHDA; CDR2 reads SQIVND (reference sequence). CDR3 length equals 18 residues. The CDR3 here is CASSSAGRISSGANVLTF. CDR3 DNA: TGTGCCAGTAGTAGCGCCGGGCGAATAAGCTCTGGGGCCAACGTCCTGACTTTC.